This paragraph reports one TCR beta chain. Method: immunoSEQ multiplex PCR; TCRdb's copy keeps in-frame clones and lacks some. The data contain some 150,000 clones, 89% of them seen just once; the ten biggest clones take up about 1.5%. Looked up from germline, CDR1 is MNHEY and CDR2 is SVGAGI. Trimming took off 4 bases at V and 3 bases at J, with 13 bases between the two ends. This CDR3 is built from 15 residues. The sample comes from a study of blood T cell repertoires in COVID-19. Study-level information: The samples span acute and convalescent COVID-19 from the United States, Italy and Spain.

This chain connects TRBV6-5 to TRBJ1-5, with D possibly being TRBD1 (5 bases). This clonotype originated in a human donor in a cohort sampled during active COVID-19. The material sequenced was peripheral blood. The CDR3 bases are TGTGCCAGCAGTTCCTGGGGGGGATCCAATCAGCCCCAGCATTTT. Its translation: CASSSWGGSNQPQHF.